Listed here is a single T cell receptor (beta chain). This CDR3 has 16 amino acids. V shed 4 bases and J shed 5 bases, with 19 bases lying between them. CDR1 is SGHNT and CDR2 is YYREEE in the germline V gene (reference sequence). This specimen comes from a study of blood T cell repertoires in COVID-19. Study information: The cDNA or gDNA used as material had been derived from T cells, B-cell-depleted T cells, or PBMCs.

Original processing notes: The assay estimated nucleated cells by amplifying reference gene primers. Generated by immunoSEQ multiplex PCR, the TCRdb table keeps only in-frame clones and is missing some. Clone size and V and J calls were adopted from that table, with D and trimming inferred from the DNA. Among 250,000 to 350,000 clones listed, around nine tenths were seen once. Sample: peripheral blood. The receptor comes from a woman aged 25 to 39 with COVID-19, enrolled during active disease. The rearrangement uses TRBV5-4 and TRBJ2-1; D might be TRBD1 (5 bases). This CDR3 reads CASSPRGSIFDNEQFF. CDR3 in DNA: TGTGCCAGCAGCCCAAGGGGTAGTATCTTCGACAATGAGCAGTTCTTC. Based on the CDR3 plus reference TRBV5-4 and TRBJ2-1, the full variable domain is ETGVTQSPTHLIKTRGQQVTLRCSSQSGHNTVSWYQQALGQGPQFIFQYYREEENGRGNFPPRFSGLQFPNYSSELNVNALELDDSALYLCASSPRGSIFDNEQFFGPGTRLTVL.